This T cell receptor beta chain was captured by sequencing in a study of T cell responses to AZD1222 COVID-19 vaccine. TCRdb keeps only in-frame clones here, not all; method: immunoSEQ multiplex PCR. The sample consists of 130,000 to 150,000 clones, approximately 86% of them appearing once. General study findings and limits: Sampling captured repertoires only after the peak T cell response. Of the AZD1222 recipients, only 5 or 6 were seropositive at baseline. Regions 160-218 and 743-854 dominated among vaccine-associated CD4 TCRs spanning spike. Close to half of all spike-specific TCRs reportedly target regions of the variants that are unmutated.

A note on this clone: Its antigen is as yet unknown.

Sequencing was performed on peripheral blood, taken 28 days after the second dose of the MenACWY control vaccine. This TCR was recovered from an adult who received the MenACWY meningococcal vaccine as a control.

The chain's CDR3 is CASSLWGPGQGFNTEAFF. CDR3 DNA sequence: TGCGCCAGCAGCTTGTGGGGACCGGGACAGGGGTTTAACACTGAAGCTTTCTTT. The rearrangement joins TRBV5-1 to TRBJ1-1; 10 bases line up with TRBD1. Germline lookup yields CDR1 SGHRS and CDR2 YFSETQ. The V segment lost 1 base and the J segment 2 bases; nucleotides outside the gene matches: 11. CDR3 length equals 18 residues.